This T cell receptor (beta chain) was recovered during a study of shared clonotypes between healthy human individuals. The wider study: Donors consisted of a couple of women and three men between 18 and 49. Three plates were used per donor for CD4 naive, three for CD4 memory, two for CD8 naive and one for CD8 memory. Study findings and constraints: Across a handful of donors, naive CD4 shared 5% to 6%, naive CD8 more than 3%, memory CD4 roughly 2.4%, memory CD8 0.4%.

As regards this clone: Its antigen is unknown.

The authors' processing: ImmunoSEQ output held junction-only sequences without quality scores, so filtering differed. Sequenced by immunoSEQ multiplex PCR; TCRdb stores in-frame clones only, minus some. V and J calls and clone size are given by that table; D and trimming were obtained from the DNA. The data show about 1.4 million clones, 96% seen once. The J segment lost 5 bases and the V segment lost 7 bases, leaving 20 bases of the junction unmatched. The V gene's germline CDR1 is SGHAT and CDR2 FQNNGV. CDR3 size: 19 residues. The source is a man aged 30 to 45 in good health. The chain is built from TRBV11-2 and TRBJ2-7, with TRBD2 matching over 13 bases. What was sequenced was naive CD4+ T cells sorted from blood. The subset is: CD45RA+ positively selected. This CDR3 is CASNNQTSGRPPAGDEQYF. The CDR3 nucleotides are TGTGCCAGCAACAACCAGACTAGCGGGAGGCCGCCGGCCGGTGACGAGCAGTACTTC.